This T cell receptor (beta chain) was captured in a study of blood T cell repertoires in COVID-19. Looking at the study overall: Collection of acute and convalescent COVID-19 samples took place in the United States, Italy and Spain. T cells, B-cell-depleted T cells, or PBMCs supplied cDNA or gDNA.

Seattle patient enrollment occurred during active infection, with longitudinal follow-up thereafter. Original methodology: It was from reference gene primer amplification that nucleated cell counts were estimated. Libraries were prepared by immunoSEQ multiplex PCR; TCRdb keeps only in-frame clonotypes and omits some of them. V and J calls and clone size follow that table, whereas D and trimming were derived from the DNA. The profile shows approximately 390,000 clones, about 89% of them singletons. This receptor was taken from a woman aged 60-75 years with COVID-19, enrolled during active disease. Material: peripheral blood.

The CDR3 region is CASSDRDGSEQFF. The CDR3 DNA reads TGTGCCAGCAGTGACAGGGATGGTTCTGAGCAGTTCTTC. This chain uses TRBV2 with TRBJ2-1; maybe TRBD1 (5 bases). CDR1 and CDR2 from the germline V gene are SNHLY and FYNNEI. The CDR3 runs to 13 residues. The germline V and J ends were trimmed by 3 bases and 9 bases, with 12 bases remaining between them. Filled out from reference TRBV2 and TRBJ2-1, the complete variable domain reads EPEVTQTPSHQVTQMGQEVILRCVPISNHLYFYWYRQILGQKVEFLVSFYNNEISEKSEIFDDQFSVERPDGSNFTLKIRSTKLEDSAMYFCASSDRDGSEQFFGPGTRLTVL.